One sample yielded the 24 T cell receptor beta chains listed below, sequenced in a study of cytomegalovirus exposure and HLA in healthy donors. 13 Jbeta primers and 60 Vbeta primers were used for the PCR. The repertoire was sequenced with immunoSEQ multiplex PCR; TCRdb's copy has only in-frame clones and lacks some. The data contain around 130,000 clones, about 8.5% of them singletons. Sequencing was carried out using PBMCs. The receptors derive from a man aged 35-49 years in good health and CMV-seronegative.

This clone has only a few counts. The chain couples TRBV4-1 to TRBJ2-7, with D tentatively TRBD1 (7 bases). Germline V CDR1 and CDR2: MGHRA, YSYEKL. Trimming pared 1 base from V and 1 base from J, leaving 11 bases between. The CDR3 contains 15 residues. The CDR3: CASSQGRDSSYEQYF. Written as DNA, the CDR3 is TGCGCCAGCAGCCAAGGGCGGGACAGTTCCTACGAGCAGTACTTC.

As concerns this clone: Other nucleotide sequences in the sample specify the same CDR3. The rearrangement uses TRBV5-1 and TRBJ1-6, with 9 bases matching TRBD1. There are 14 residues in the CDR3. The germline V gene encodes CDR1 SGHRS and CDR2 YFSETQ. V lost 4 bases, J lost 8 bases, and 4 bases stayed unmatched. CDR3 DNA sequence: TGCGCCAGCAGCCGGGGACAGGGAGATTCACCCCTCCACTTT. It codes for CASSRGQGDSPLHF.

This clone was observed a handful of times. This chain links TRBV6-6 with TRBJ1-6; possibly TRBD1 for D (6 bases). V was clipped by 6 bases and J by 6 bases, with 12 bases between them. Per the germline V gene, CDR1 is MNHNY and CDR2 is SVGAGI (reference sequence). This CDR3 region has 14 residues. The CDR3 nucleotides read TGTGCCAGCAGCTCTACAGGGATTAATTCACCCCTCCACTTT. Its protein is CASSSTGINSPLHF.

The rearrangement links TRBV5-6 to TRBJ2-2, with unresolved D. V lost 0 bases to trimming and J lost 2 bases, with 5 bases between them. The germline V gene encodes CDR1 SGHDT and CDR2 YYEEEE. The CDR3 sequence is 14 residues long. The CDR3 is CASSLDSNTGELFF. The CDR3 DNA reads as TGTGCCAGCAGCTTGGACAGCAACACCGGGGAGCTGTTTTTT.

This clone has only a few counts. The chain links TRBV2 to TRBJ2-3; a possible D gene is TRBD1 (5 bases). The CDR3 sequence is 11 residues long. Germline loops: CDR1 SNHLY, CDR2 FYNNEI. The germline V and J ends were trimmed by 8 bases and 6 bases, with 9 bases remaining between them. CDR3 amino acids: CASGARDTQYF. DNA for the CDR3: TGTGCCAGCGGGGCTCGGGATACGCAGTATTTT. The full variable domain, in which reference TRBV2 and TRBJ2-3 provide the parts outside the CDR3, is EPEVTQTPSHQVTQMGQEVILRCVPISNHLYFYWYRQILGQKVEFLVSFYNNEISEKSEIFDDQFSVERPDGSNFTLKIRSTKLEDSAMYFCASGARDTQYFGPGTRLTVL.

This clone was detected only a few times. The chain uses TRBV6-1 and TRBJ2-4, with a possible D match to TRBD2 (6 bases). Germline CDR1 is MNHNS and CDR2 is SASEGT. The CDR3 totals 15 residues. The V end lost 4 bases, the J end lost 0 bases, and 10 bases lay between the germline ends. The CDR3 DNA is TGTGCCAGCAGTGGGACTACAGTAGCCAAAAACATTCAGTACTTC. It codes for CASSGTTVAKNIQYF.

J is TRBJ2-2 and V is TRBV6-5, with D possibly TRBD2 on 5 matching bases. Germline V gene sequence: CDR1 MNHEY, CDR2 SVGAGI. This CDR3 region has 15 residues. The V end lost 2 bases, the J end lost 4 bases, and 11 bases lay between the germline ends. Written as DNA, the CDR3 is TGTGCCAGCAGTTACGGGAGAGCGGTCACCGGGGAGCTGTTTTTT. Its protein product is CASSYGRAVTGELFF.

This clone was detected only a few times. This chain joins TRBV27 and TRBJ2-7; 7 nucleotides match TRBD2. J gave up 2 bases and V 6 bases, and 10 bases lay outside the gene matches. Germline V gene lookup returns CDR1 MNHEY and CDR2 SMNVEV (reference sequence). The CDR3 contains 15 residues. CDR3 sequence (DNA): TGTGCCAGCAGCGTTAACGGGCGGGGGACCTACGAGCAGTACTTC. Translating gives CASSVNGRGTYEQYF.

In its sample, this clone was seen a few times. V and J are TRBV19 and TRBJ2-1; 11 bases are shared with TRBD1. The J segment lost 7 bases and the V segment lost 4 bases, leaving 6 bases of the junction unmatched. The CDR3 extends over 15 amino acids. The germline V gene has CDR1 LNHDA and CDR2 SQIVND (reference sequence). The chain's CDR3 is CASSTDRGLINEQFF. The CDR3 DNA reads as TGTGCCAGTAGTACGGACAGGGGGCTAATTAATGAGCAGTTCTTC.

The chain employs TRBV30 and TRBJ1-2; D may be TRBD1 (5 bases). The CDR3 is made up of 14 amino acids. V gave up 0 bases and J gave up 6 bases, with 14 bases separating them. Germline CDR1 GTSNPN, CDR2 SVGIG (reference sequence). The CDR3 coding sequence is TGTGCCTGGAGTGTACGACAGAACGTGGATGGCTACACCTTC. Translation: CAWSVRQNVDGYTF.

The table lists this clone with a few counts. The V and J genes are TRBV25-1 and TRBJ1-1; D unclear. Trimming took 9 bases from V and 8 from J, leaving 10 bases between them. CDR3 length: 10 residues. The V gene's germline CDR1 is MGHDK and CDR2 SYGVNS. In nucleotides, the CDR3 is TGTGCCAGGTTAACGGGGGAAGCTTTCTTT. It yields the protein CARLTGEAFF.

This sequence joins TRBV6-5 and TRBJ2-5; the match to TRBD1 covers 8 bases. The germline V gene has CDR1 MNHEY and CDR2 SVGAGI. Losses at the gene ends were 4 bases for V and 2 bases for J; bases not matched to a gene: 6. The CDR3 covers 15 residues. CDR3 nucleotide sequence: TGTGCCAGCAGTTTGAACCGGGACAGGCAAGAGACCCAGTACTTC. Its protein product is CASSLNRDRQETQYF.

This clone has only a few counts. The chain carries TRBV9 and TRBJ2-2; the match to TRBD1 covers 9 bases. Unmatched junction bases numbered 5, after V lost 4 bases and J lost 4 bases. Germline V gives CDR1 SGDLS, CDR2 YYNGEE. The CDR3 loop spans 15 amino acids. The DNA of the CDR3 is TGTGCCAGCAGCTCTCCGGGACAGGGCACCGGGGAGCTGTTTTTT. Its protein is CASSSPGQGTGELFF.

The V gene is TRBV6-6, the J gene TRBJ2-7; D is unresolved. Deletions cut 2 bases from V and 9 bases from J, with 8 bases between. The CDR3 totals 11 residues. In germline, CDR1 is MNHNY, CDR2 SVGAGI (reference sequence). The CDR3 bases are TGTGCCAGCAGTTACGATCTAGTGCAGTACTTC. Amino acid sequence: CASSYDLVQYF.

This clone was counted between two and nine times. This chain uses TRBV5-1 with TRBJ1-1; perhaps TRBD1 as D (6 bases). CDR1 is SGHRS, CDR2 YFSETQ, per germline. Trimming shortened V by 0 bases and J by 11 bases, and 17 bases separated the two germline ends. CDR3 length equals 14 residues. This CDR3 reads CASSLGNFGGQAFF. As DNA, the CDR3 is TGCGCCAGCAGCTTGGGTAATTTCGGGGGGCAGGCTTTCTTT.

The chain couples TRBV27 to TRBJ2-7, with D maybe TRBD2 (6 bases). The CDR3 extends over 13 amino acids. Trimming stripped 2 bases from V and 2 bases from J, with 7 bases between. Germline lookup yields CDR1 MNHEY and CDR2 SMNVEV (reference sequence). CDR3 bases: TGTGCCAGCAGTTTAAAGCGGGCCTACGAGCAGTACTTC. This codes for CASSLKRAYEQYF.

The CDR3 here is CAWSPRVYNSPLHF. Here the CDR3 DNA reads TGTGCCTGGAGTCCCAGGGTTTATAATTCACCCCTCCACTTT. The rearrangement links TRBV30 to TRBJ1-6; D may be TRBD1 (5 bases). CDR1 is GTSNPN and CDR2 is SVGIG in the germline V gene (reference sequence). V was pared by 2 bases and J by 4 bases, with 9 bases between. The length of the CDR3 is 14 residues.

This chain joins TRBV27 and TRBJ1-5, with D possibly TRBD1 on 6 matching bases. The CDR3 contains 15 residues. V lost 4 bases, J lost 4 bases, and 14 bases lay in between. Germline CDR1 reads MNHEY; CDR2 reads SMNVEV (reference sequence). The CDR3 DNA follows: TGTGCCAGCAGTTCCCGGACAGAGCCTAATCAGCCCCAGCATTTT. Amino acid sequence: CASSSRTEPNQPQHF.

This clone was seen a few times. Here the CDR3 reads CASSLVASGGNEQFF. The CDR3, as DNA: TGCGCCAGCAGCTTGGTGGCTAGCGGGGGAAATGAGCAGTTCTTC. The V call is TRBV5-1, the J call TRBJ2-1, with 10 bases aligning to TRBD2. The junction had 4 bases not matched to a gene; V was cut back by 0 bases and J by 7 bases. This CDR3 region has 15 residues. Germline-derived CDR1 and CDR2 are SGHRS and YFSETQ.

This rearrangement joins TRBV19 to TRBJ1-6; D remains unclear. Trimming removed 5 bases at V and 7 bases at J, with 6 bases between. This CDR3 spans 12 amino acids. The germline gives CDR1 LNHDA, CDR2 SQIVND (reference sequence). The DNA for the CDR3 is TGTGCCAGTAGTTTCAGGAATTCACCCCTCCACTTT. This codes for CASSFRNSPLHF.

This rearrangement joins TRBV5-4 to TRBJ1-6; D is possibly TRBD1 (5 bases). Germline CDR1 is SGHNT and CDR2 is YYREEE (reference sequence). This CDR3 contains 13 residues. V lost 3 bases, J lost 9 bases, and 10 bases lay in between. The chain's CDR3 is CASSSGNGSPLHF. CDR3 nucleotides: TGTGCCAGCAGCTCAGGGAACGGTTCACCCCTCCACTTT.

The table lists this clone with a few counts. The J gene is TRBJ1-1, the V gene TRBV28; 10 bases fit TRBD1. There are 15 residues in the CDR3. Losses at the gene ends were 2 bases for V and 4 bases for J; bases not matched to a gene: 4. The germline V gene has CDR1 MDHEN and CDR2 SYDVKM. CDR3 nucleotides: TGTGCCAGCAGTTTAAGGACAGGGGGACGCACTGAAGCTTTCTTT. It encodes CASSLRTGGRTEAFF. The full variable domain, with the rest looked up from reference TRBV28 and TRBJ1-1, is DVKVTQSSRYLVKRTGEKVFLECVQDMDHENMFWYRQDPGLGLRLIYFSYDVKMKEKGDIPEGYSVSREKKERFSLILESASTNQTSMYLCASSLRTGGRTEAFFGQGTRLTVV.

The chain joins TRBV28 to TRBJ2-5; no firm D call. The germline V gene encodes CDR1 MDHEN and CDR2 SYDVKM. This CDR3 contains 14 residues. V gave up 6 bases and J gave up 4 bases, with 15 bases separating them. CDR3 in DNA: TGTGCCAGCAGCTCATCCACCGCCAGAGAGACCCAGTACTTC. Residues: CASSSSTARETQYF.

The genes are TRBV19 and TRBJ1-5, with TRBD1 as a possible D gene (6 bases). The V gene lost 4 bases and the J gene lost 0 bases, with 16 bases spanning the gap. Germline V gives CDR1 LNHDA, CDR2 SQIVND (reference sequence). The CDR3 totals 17 residues. CDR3 nucleotide sequence: TGTGCCAGTAGTACCCTCGACGGGGACACTAGCAATCAGCCCCAGCATTTT. This translates into CASSTLDGDTSNQPQHF.